This T cell receptor beta chain emerged from a study of blood T cell repertoires in COVID-19. As for the study in general: PBMCs, B-cell-depleted T cells, or T cells provided the cDNA or gDNA that made up the material.

Germline values: CDR1 LNHDA, CDR2 SQIVND (reference sequence). Trimming removed 3 bases at V and 0 bases at J, with 12 bases between. This CDR3 region has 15 residues. Study processing details: Nucleated cell number was recorded as an estimate derived from reference gene primer amplification. Produced via immunoSEQ multiplex PCR; TCRdb's table is partial and in-frame only. For V, J and clone size, that table is used; D and trimming come from the DNA. The table records fewer than 200,000 clones, 84% of them present only once. Sequenced: peripheral blood. This chain uses TRBV19 with TRBJ2-7; D is possibly TRBD2 (5 bases). The receptor comes from a human donor in a cohort sampled during active COVID-19. As DNA, the CDR3 is TGTGCCAGTAGTATGGCCCCGGGGATCTCCTACGAGCAGTACTTC. It codes for CASSMAPGISYEQYF.